This T cell receptor (beta chain) was sequenced during a study of CXCR3-negative and CXCR3-positive naive CD8 T cells. Findings of the study overall: A higher hydrophobicity marked the TRB CDR3s of CXCR3-positive naive cells versus CXCR3-negative naive cells. Whereas memory cells differed, naive CXCR3-negative and CXCR3-positive cells shared similar TRBV-TRBJ usage.

On this clonotype itself: Its antigen is not known.

All TRB cDNA libraries came from 5' RACE performed with UMI labels. TCRdb re-called the 5' RACE reads and shows each CDR3 protein once, DNA omitted. This table lists some 50,000 distinct CDR3 sequences. CDR1 is SGHTA, CDR2 FQGNSA, per germline. CDR3 length: 12 amino acids. This sequence was found in a human donor in good health. Some clones in this sample may be carry-over from other donors' samples. Sequencing was done on a sample of naive CXCR3- CD8+ T cells from blood. Subset defined: CD45RO-CCR7+CD27+CD95- naive CD8+ T cells lacking CXCR3 (TNR3-). This chain uses TRBV7-2 with TRBJ1-2; TCRdb's assignment of TRBD1 cannot be checked, as there is no DNA. The CDR3 is CASSAPVHGYTF.